What follows are 25 T cell receptor beta chains derived from one specimen sequenced in a study of blood T cell repertoires in COVID-19 (TCRdb year 2020). Receptor amplification or capture employed the immunoSEQ multiplex PCR assay. TCRdb holds this immuneACCESS table with in-frame rearrangements only. Some clones are missing; in checked studies, unresolved V genes explain under half, and the rest has no known cause. This sample lists approximately 85,000 clones; around 86% were detected once. Less than 35% of the sample is taken by the ten largest. The sequencing input was peripheral blood. These receptor sequences come from a man aged 50 to 59 with active or convalescent COVID-19.

The CDR3: CARSNRDILSSGANVLTF. The CDR3 DNA reads TGTGCCAGAAGTAACCGGGACATCCTCTCCTCTGGGGCCAACGTCCTGACTTTC. The rearrangement links TRBV5-3 to TRBJ2-6; the D gene is possibly TRBD1 (6 bases). TRBV5-3 is sorted into the ORF group, with uncertain function. This CDR3 region has 18 residues. Trimming left V 5 bases short and J 0 bases short, with 18 bases between.

The chain combines TRBV5-1 with TRBJ1-4; 11 bases map to TRBD1. Germline V gene data show CDR1 as SGHRS and CDR2 as YFSETQ. The length of the CDR3 is 17 residues. Trimming removed 3 bases from V and 3 bases from J; junction bases left unmatched: 7. The CDR3 DNA reads TGCGCCAGCAGCTCCGGACAGGGGGCGCGGGCTAATGAAAAACTGTTTTTT. Encoded protein: CASSSGQGARANEKLFF.

On this clone: One junction end does not reproduce the germline sequence, and a read error may be involved. The sample holds other DNA sequences that translate to the same CDR3. The gene calls are TRBV3-1 (or the pseudogene TRBV3-2) and TRBJ2-7; 16 bases map to TRBD2. Germline CDR1 and CDR2: LGHDT and YNNKEL (reference sequence). The CDR3 is 19 residues long. The CDR3 coding sequence is TGTGCCAGCAGCCAACCCGGGACTAGCGGGAGGGTCCTCAACTACGAGCAGTACTTT. It codes for CASSQPGTSGRVLNYEQYF.

The V and J genes are TRBV29-1 and TRBJ2-7, with 9 nucleotides matching TRBD2. Germline CDR1 SQVTM, CDR2 ANQGSEA. The length of the CDR3 is 14 residues. V lost 2 bases, J lost 1 base, and 3 bases stayed unmatched. Here the CDR3 reads CSVEKTSGSYEQYF. The DNA for the CDR3 is TGCAGCGTTGAAAAGACTAGCGGATCCTACGAGCAGTACTTC.

The CDR3 region is CASSLVVRGAREAFF. In nucleotides, the CDR3 is TGTGCCAGCAGCTTAGTGGTACGGGGGGCAAGGGAAGCTTTCTTT. This chain connects TRBV11-2 to TRBJ1-1; TRBD1 might be the D (6 bases). The V end was cut by 1 base, the J end by 8 bases, with 17 bases between. The CDR3 totals 15 residues. The germline gives CDR1 SGHAT, CDR2 FQNNGV.

This chain uses TRBV5-1 with TRBJ2-3, with 11 bases identical to TRBD2. The CDR3 loop spans 16 amino acids. Germline CDR1 reads SGHRS; CDR2 reads YFSETQ. Trimming at V came to 0 bases and at J to 5 bases, leaving 5 bases not matched to a gene. The CDR3 DNA reads as TGCGCCAGCAGCTTGGTTAGCGGGGGGGCCGGAGATACGCAGTATTTT. The encoded protein is CASSLVSGGAGDTQYF.

This clone was observed at least ten times. The chain uses TRBV5-1 and TRBJ2-5; possibly TRBD1 for D (5 bases). Germline CDR1 is SGHRS and CDR2 is YFSETQ. V lost 0 bases, J lost 3 bases, and 18 bases lay in between. CDR3 length: 17 amino acids. The CDR3 sequence: CASSLASQGLKEETQYF. As DNA, the CDR3 is TGCGCCAGCAGCTTGGCTTCTCAGGGCCTCAAAGAAGAGACCCAGTACTTC.

The CDR3 spells CASSEAGHSGELFF. The CDR3 DNA reads as TGTGCCAGCAGTGAAGCGGGGCATTCCGGGGAGCTGTTTTTT. The chain joins TRBV6-1 to TRBJ2-2, with a tentative D call TRBD1 (5 bases). The CDR3 has 14 residues. Between the trimmed V and J ends, which lost 0 bases and 6 bases, there was a span of 8 bases. Germline V gene data show CDR1 as MNHNS and CDR2 as SASEGT.

This chain connects TRBV15 to TRBJ2-2; TRBD2 is a possible D gene (6 bases). CDR3 size: 14 residues. Germline CDR1 LNHNV, CDR2 YYDKDF (reference sequence). V dropped 7 bases and J dropped 4 bases, with 13 bases sitting between them. The CDR3 coding sequence is TGTGCCACCAAGGGCGGGACGGGCACCGGGGAGCTGTTTTTT. Encoded protein: CATKGGTGTGELFF.

The chain combines TRBV28 with TRBJ2-2, with TRBD2 as a possible D gene (6 bases). Trimming removed 0 bases at V and 0 bases at J, with 8 bases between. Germline-derived CDR1 and CDR2 are MDHEN and SYDVKM. The CDR3 is 16 residues long. Here the CDR3 reads CASSLWRGTNTGELFF. For the CDR3, the DNA is TGTGCCAGCAGTTTATGGCGGGGAACGAACACCGGGGAGCTGTTTTTT.

V is TRBV9 and J is TRBJ2-3, with 9 bases aligning to TRBD1. The germline V gene has CDR1 SGDLS and CDR2 YYNGEE. J gave up 6 bases and V 3 bases, and 11 bases lay outside the gene matches. The CDR3 is 16 residues long. CDR3 sequence reads: CASSADMGQGGDTQYF. As DNA, the CDR3 is TGTGCCAGCAGCGCGGACATGGGACAGGGCGGGGATACGCAGTATTTT.

V usage is TRBV30 and J usage is TRBJ1-5; 8 bases are shared with TRBD1. Germline CDR1 GTSNPN, CDR2 SVGIG (reference sequence). CDR3 length equals 17 residues. After removal of 5 bases from V and 0 bases from J, the junction contained 12 bases not matched to a gene. CDR3 sequence reads: CAWGETGVPYSNQPQHF. CDR3 nucleotides: TGTGCCTGGGGGGAGACAGGGGTGCCATATAGCAATCAGCCCCAGCATTTT.

The V call is TRBV5-1, the J call TRBJ1-1; 7 bases fit TRBD1. Germline V gives CDR1 SGHRS, CDR2 YFSETQ. The trim removed 4 bases at V and 7 bases at J, leaving 4 bases unmatched. The CDR3 extends over 12 amino acids. CDR3 DNA: TGCGCCAGCAGCCGCCGGGACAGTGAAGCTTTCTTT. This encodes CASSRRDSEAFF.

The chain couples TRBV5-1 to TRBJ2-1, with D perhaps matching TRBD2 (6 bases). Germline CDR1 SGHRS, CDR2 YFSETQ. V was clipped by 0 bases and J by 7 bases, with 20 bases between them. This CDR3 region has 17 residues. The CDR3, as DNA: TGCGCCAGCAGCTTGGCTGGATTCCCCCGAGGGAGGAATGAGCAGTTCTTC. Translation: CASSLAGFPRGRNEQFF.

V usage is TRBV5-1 and J usage is TRBJ2-5, with TRBD1 matching over 7 bases. V was pared by 4 bases and J by 4 bases, with 10 bases of the junction left unmatched. In germline, CDR1 is SGHRS, CDR2 YFSETQ. The CDR3 totals 15 residues. This chain's CDR3 is CASSQQTGSSETQYF. The CDR3 DNA reads as TGCGCCAGCAGCCAACAGACAGGGTCTTCAGAGACCCAGTACTTC.

V is TRBV5-1 and J is TRBJ1-2; TRBD1 might be the D (5 bases). Trimming shortened V by 5 bases and J by 4 bases, and 15 bases separated the two germline ends. CDR3 length: 14 amino acids. Germline V gives CDR1 SGHRS, CDR2 YFSETQ. In nucleotides, the CDR3 is TGCGCCAGCAGTCCCCCAGGGCAGGGCTATGGCTACACCTTC. It yields the protein CASSPPGQGYGYTF.

The rearrangement joins TRBV9 to TRBJ2-7; weak D call: TRBD1 (5 bases). This CDR3 spans 16 amino acids. CDR1 and CDR2 (germline): SGDLS, YYNGEE. The V gene lost 3 bases and the J gene lost 0 bases, with 16 bases spanning the gap. CDR3 in amino acids: CASSAAIDSSSYEQYF. The CDR3 region has the DNA TGTGCCAGCAGCGCCGCTATCGACAGTAGCTCCTACGAGCAGTACTTC.

V and J are TRBV13 and TRBJ1-1, with TRBD1 matching over 8 bases. The CDR3 is made up of 14 amino acids. Losses at the gene ends were 5 bases for V and 5 bases for J; bases not matched to a gene: 7. Looked up from germline, CDR1 is PRHDT and CDR2 is FYEKMQ (reference sequence). The CDR3 here is CASSTPYRGTEAFF. CDR3 DNA: TGTGCCAGCAGCACGCCCTACAGGGGGACTGAAGCTTTCTTT.

The chain links TRBV5-4 to TRBJ2-7; 11 bases are shared with TRBD2. The CDR3 loop spans 15 amino acids. The V gene end was trimmed by 4 bases and the J gene end by 5 bases; junction bases not matched to a gene: 8. CDR1 is SGHNT, CDR2 YYREEE, per germline (reference sequence). This chain's CDR3 is CASSPDSGRVNEQYF. Here the CDR3 DNA reads TGTGCCAGCAGCCCCGATAGCGGGAGGGTGAACGAGCAGTACTTC.

The chain employs TRBV2 and TRBJ2-7; 9 nucleotides line up with TRBD1. V gave up 7 bases and J gave up 5 bases; unmatched junction bases: 9. Germline assignment: CDR1 SNHLY and CDR2 FYNNEI. This CDR3 contains 14 residues. For the CDR3, the DNA is TGTGCCAGCACAACCGGGACAGGGCGGAACGAGCAGTACTTC. Its protein is CASTTGTGRNEQYF.

The rearrangement links TRBV30 to TRBJ2-1; TRBD1 might be the D (6 bases). V lost 1 base to trimming and J lost 15 bases, with 16 bases between them. CDR3 size: 12 residues. CDR1 is GTSNPN and CDR2 is SVGIG in the germline V gene (reference sequence). CDR3 nucleotide sequence: TGTGCCTGGAGTGCCAATCAACAGGGTCCGTTCTTC. This codes for CAWSANQQGPFF.

Concerning this clone itself: The same CDR3 arises from other DNA sequences in this sample as well. V and J are TRBV6-5 and TRBJ2-7; D may be TRBD1 (5 bases). The germline V gene encodes CDR1 MNHEY and CDR2 SVGAGI. With 2 bases removed from V and 6 bases from J, the gap between germline ends came to 8 bases. The CDR3 sequence is 12 residues long. This chain's CDR3 is CASSYRGAEQYF. CDR3 coding DNA: TGTGCCAGCAGTTACCGTGGGGCCGAGCAGTACTTC.

CDR3 bases: TGTGCCAGCAGCCACACCCGACAGGGGATGGCCACTGAAGCTTTCTTT. Protein: CASSHTRQGMATEAFF. The chain is built from TRBV5-8 and TRBJ1-1, with 8 bases lining up with TRBD1. Unmatched junction bases numbered 12, after V lost 4 bases and J lost 4 bases. CDR3 size: 16 residues. In germline, CDR1 is SGHTS, CDR2 YDEGEE.

The chain is built from TRBV6-4 and TRBJ2-7, with TRBD1 matching 11 bases. CDR1 is MRHNA, CDR2 SNTAGT, per germline. The CDR3 extends over 17 amino acids. J lost 5 bases, V lost 6 bases, and 15 bases had no gene match. The DNA of the CDR3 is TGTGCCAGCAGAATGGGACTGGACAGGGGGCAGGTGAACGAGCAGTACTTC. It is translated as CASRMGLDRGQVNEQYF.

The V call is TRBV7-2, the J call TRBJ1-5; TRBD1 is a possible D gene (5 bases). The germline V gene encodes CDR1 SGHTA and CDR2 FQGNSA. This CDR3 region has 15 residues. The V end was cut by 1 base, the J end by 6 bases, with 13 bases between. The CDR3 protein is CASSLEGQEGQPQHF. In DNA, the CDR3 is TGTGCCAGCAGCTTAGAGGGGCAGGAAGGTCAGCCCCAGCATTTT.